The next 6 T cell receptor beta chains were all read from a single sample in a study of PD-L1 blockade in urothelial cancer. The method was immunoSEQ multiplex PCR; TCRdb's version includes in-frame clones alone and lacks a portion of them. This sample has some 110,000 clones; roughly 90% occur once, and the top ten carry 3% to 4%. Time point reported: peripheral blood 6 weeks after treatment start. Specimen: PBMCs, collected around atezolizumab (anti-PD-L1) treatment. The receptors originated from a man between 60 and 75 years old with urothelial cancer.

This clone was observed a single time. This chain joins TRBV7-2 and TRBJ2-6; D ambiguous. Germline CDR1 SGHTA, CDR2 FQGNSA. The CDR3 has 15 amino acids. The V gene lost 5 bases and the J gene lost 5 bases, with 13 bases spanning the gap. The CDR3: CASSQTSRWANVLTF. As DNA, the CDR3 is TGTGCCAGCAGCCAAACGAGCCGCTGGGCCAACGTCCTGACTTTC.

This clone was observed once. The chain joins TRBV6-1 to TRBJ1-2, with a weak D call TRBD1 (6 bases). Germline lookup yields CDR1 MNHNS and CDR2 SASEGT. V shed 5 bases and J shed 2 bases, with 9 bases lying between them. The CDR3 is made up of 13 amino acids. The CDR3: CASSWTENYGYTF. The CDR3 nucleotides are TGTGCCAGCAGTTGGACAGAGAACTATGGCTACACCTTC.

The chain recombines TRBV27 with TRBJ1-6, with D uncertain. V shed 9 bases and J shed 4 bases, with 7 bases lying between them. CDR1 and CDR2 (germline): MNHEY, SMNVEV (reference sequence). This CDR3 is built from 12 residues. In nucleotides, the CDR3 is TGTGCCAGTACTGATTATAATTCACCCCTCCACTTT. Its protein product is CASTDYNSPLHF.

V is TRBV6-1 and J is TRBJ1-5; no firm D call. There are 13 residues in the CDR3. Germline lookup yields CDR1 MNHNS and CDR2 SASEGT. Trimming took 3 bases from V and 4 from J, leaving 7 bases between them. The CDR3 reads CASSDALNQPQHF. CDR3 DNA: TGTGCCAGCAGTGATGCGCTGAATCAGCCCCAGCATTTT.

The V gene is TRBV5-4, the J gene TRBJ2-4; 14 bases are a match to TRBD2. Unmatched junction bases numbered 6, after V lost 4 bases and J lost 0 bases. The CDR3 totals 18 residues. Looked up from germline, CDR1 is SGHNT and CDR2 is YYREEE (reference sequence). The CDR3 sequence is CASSPRTSGRTAKNIQYF. In DNA, the CDR3 is TGTGCCAGCAGCCCTCGGACTAGCGGGAGGACAGCCAAAAACATTCAGTACTTC.

The chain couples TRBV4-1 to TRBJ2-5; TRBD1 matches 8 bases. With 0 bases clipped from V and 5 bases from J, the junction kept 8 bases outside the gene matches. This CDR3 comprises 16 residues. CDR1 is MGHRA, CDR2 YSYEKL, per germline. The CDR3 sequence: CASSQEGRGRAETQYF. DNA of the CDR3: TGCGCCAGCAGCCAAGAGGGCAGGGGGCGCGCGGAGACCCAGTACTTC.